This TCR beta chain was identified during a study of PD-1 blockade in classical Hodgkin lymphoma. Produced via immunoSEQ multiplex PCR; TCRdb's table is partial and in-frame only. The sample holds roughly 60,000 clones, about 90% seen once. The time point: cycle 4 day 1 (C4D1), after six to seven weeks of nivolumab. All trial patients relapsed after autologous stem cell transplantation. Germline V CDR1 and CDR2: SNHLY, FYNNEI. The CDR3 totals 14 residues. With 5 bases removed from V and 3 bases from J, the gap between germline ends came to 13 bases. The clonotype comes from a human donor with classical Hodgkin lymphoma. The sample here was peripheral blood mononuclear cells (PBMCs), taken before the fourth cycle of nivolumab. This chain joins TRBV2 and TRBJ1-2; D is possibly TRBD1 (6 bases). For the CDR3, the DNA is TGTGCCAGCAGTTCCACAGGGTTCGACTATGGCTACACCTTC. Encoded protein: CASSSTGFDYGYTF. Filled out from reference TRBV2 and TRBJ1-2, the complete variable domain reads EPEVTQTPSHQVTQMGQEVILRCVPISNHLYFYWYRQILGQKVEFLVSFYNNEISEKSEIFDDQFSVERPDGSNFTLKIRSTKLEDSAMYFCASSSTGFDYGYTFGSGTRLTVV.